The 20 T cell receptor beta chains below were found in one sample sequenced in a study of T cells in Graves' hyperthyroidism and ophthalmopathy. TCR beta CDR3 sequences were amplified from RNA transcripts. First-round RT-PCR targeting the TCR CDR3 was performed with the HTBI primer set. TCRdb re-called the multiplex PCR reads through MiXCR, storing one row per CDR3 protein. This repertoire shows about 410,000 distinct CDR3 sequences, 14% to 15% found once; its top ten account for roughly 13%. Sequenced material: blood. The source is a young man with Graves' ophthalmopathy.

This clonotype was seen at least ten times. This sequence joins TRBV18 and TRBJ1-1; D unclear. The V gene lost 3 bases and the J gene lost 10 bases, with 12 bases spanning the gap. CDR1 and CDR2 (germline): KGHSH, LQKENI. This CDR3 contains 12 residues. The CDR3 nucleotides read TGTGCCAGCTCACCGCCCGGTTTTACAGCTTTCTTT. Protein product: CASSPPGFTAFF. The full variable domain, in which reference TRBV18 and TRBJ1-1 provide the parts outside the CDR3, is NAGVMQNPRHLVRRRGQEARLRCSPMKGHSHVYWYRQLPEEGLKFMVYLQKENIIDESGMPKERFSAEFPKEGPSILRIQQVVRGDSAAYFCASSPPGFTAFFGQGTRLTVV.

This clonotype was detected ten times or more. The chain joins TRBV2 to TRBJ1-1, with D hard to call. Germline V lookup: CDR1 SNHLY, CDR2 FYNNEI. V dropped 6 bases and J dropped 6 bases, with 5 bases sitting between them. This CDR3 has 10 residues. CDR3 sequence reads: CASSGPEAFF. In nucleotides, the CDR3 is TGTGCCAGCAGCGGTCCTGAAGCTTTCTTT.

This chain links TRBV20-1 with TRBJ1-6; 11 bases line up with TRBD1. The CDR3 is 14 amino acids. Germline trimming cut 6 bases from V and 3 bases from J; bases unmatched to any gene: 1. CDR1 DFQATT and CDR2 SNEGSKA come from the germline V gene (reference sequence). The CDR3 nucleotides are TGCAGTGCAGGGACAGGGGGCTATAATTCACCCCTCCACTTT. Its translation: CSAGTGGYNSPLHF.

This clonotype occurred many times. This rearrangement joins TRBV7-9 to TRBJ2-3, with a possible D match to TRBD1 (6 bases). Trimming removed 3 bases at V and 2 bases at J, with 9 bases between. Per the germline V gene, CDR1 is SEHNR and CDR2 is FQNEAQ (reference sequence). The length of the CDR3 is 14 residues. CDR3 sequence reads: CASSLDSPTDTQYF. The CDR3 nucleotides read TGTGCCAGCAGCTTGGACAGTCCCACAGATACGCAGTATTTT.

This clonotype was observed a handful of times. This chain joins TRBV19 and TRBJ2-1; D may be TRBD1 or TRBD2 (5 bases each). The V gene's germline CDR1 is LNHDA and CDR2 SQIVND (reference sequence). The CDR3 contains 14 residues. Trimming pared 6 bases from V and 5 bases from J, leaving 14 bases between. CDR3: CASSSWGNHNEQFF. The DNA of the CDR3 is TGTGCCAGTAGCTCCTGGGGGAACCACAATGAGCAGTTCTTC.

This clonotype was found many times. The genes are TRBV4-1 and TRBJ2-5; TRBD2 agrees at 11 bases. From germline, CDR1 is MGHRA and CDR2 YSYEKL. The CDR3 has 15 amino acids. The V segment lost 3 bases and the J segment 7 bases; nucleotides outside the gene matches: 7. The CDR3 loop is CASSHGTSGSGTQYF. CDR3 nucleotide sequence: TGCGCCAGCAGCCATGGCACTAGCGGGAGTGGGACCCAGTACTTC.

To note about this clonotype: Sequence at one end of the junction differs from germline and may be a read error. The chain recombines TRBV6-5 with TRBJ2-2, with 10 bases lining up with TRBD2. The CDR3 is made up of 17 amino acids. Germline values: CDR1 MNHEY, CDR2 SVGAGI. This chain's CDR3 is CASSYSSGRPNTGELLF. The CDR3 nucleotides read TGTGCCAGCAGTTACTCTAGCGGGAGGCCGAACACCGGGGAGCTGCTTTTT.

V gene TRBV13 combines with J gene TRBJ2-7, with 7 bases identical to TRBD1. This CDR3 is built from 14 residues. Trimming at V came to 4 bases and at J to 9 bases, leaving 12 bases not matched to a gene. Germline V gene lookup returns CDR1 PRHDT and CDR2 FYEKMQ (reference sequence). In nucleotides, the CDR3 is TGTGCCAGCAGCTCCCTGGGACAGCCCCTAAGGCAGTACTTC. It encodes CASSSLGQPLRQYF.

Details on this clonotype: A read error is possible here, since a much larger clone lies one base away. This CDR3 is CSVDTGDVQETQYF. The CDR3, as DNA: TGCAGCGTGGATACAGGGGATGTACAAGAGACCCAGTACTTC. The chain joins TRBV29-1 to TRBJ2-5; TRBD1 agrees at 7 bases. Per the germline V gene, CDR1 is SQVTM and CDR2 is ANQGSEA. The CDR3 spans 14 residues. V was clipped by 6 bases and J by 2 bases; unmatched bases: 9.

There are many counts of this clonotype. This chain's CDR3 is CASSLDLSENEQFF. CDR3 nucleotide sequence: TGTGCCAGCAGCTTAGATTTGTCGGAGAATGAGCAGTTCTTC. The V gene is TRBV11-3, the J gene TRBJ2-1; D ambiguous. CDR1 SGHNT and CDR2 YENEEA come from the germline V gene. Between the trimmed V and J ends, which lost 0 bases and 7 bases, there was a span of 10 bases. The CDR3 is made up of 14 amino acids.

This clonotype was recorded at least ten times. The V call is TRBV29-1, the J call TRBJ1-1; a weak D match, TRBD1 (5 bases). CDR3 size: 13 residues. The germline gives CDR1 SQVTM, CDR2 ANQGSEA. V was cut by 3 bases and J by 9 bases, with 17 bases left in between. The CDR3 DNA follows: TGCAGCGTTGATTTCCCAATAGACAGAAAAGCTTTCTTT. Residues: CSVDFPIDRKAFF.

A few counts support this clonotype. V and J are TRBV7-9 and TRBJ2-4; unclear D gene. CDR3 length: 14 amino acids. With 5 bases removed from V and 6 bases from J, the gap between germline ends came to 14 bases. Germline-derived CDR1 and CDR2 are SEHNR and FQNEAQ (reference sequence). CDR3 DNA: TGTGCCAGCAGCCTGTCGGGCACGACAAACATTCAGTACTTC. Translated: CASSLSGTTNIQYF.

The chain combines TRBV20-1 with TRBJ2-3, with D possibly TRBD1 on 5 matching bases. V was pared by 3 bases and J by 0 bases, with 10 bases between. This CDR3 is built from 14 residues. CDR1 and CDR2 (germline): DFQATT, SNEGSKA (reference sequence). CDR3 nucleotide sequence: TGCAGTGCTAGCCGGGCAGGGAGCACAGATACGCAGTATTTT. It codes for CSASRAGSTDTQYF.

This clonotype has a count of ten or more. The CDR3: CSVARQGNYGYTF. CDR3 nucleotide sequence: TGCAGCGTTGCCCGACAGGGGAACTATGGCTACACCTTC. The rearrangement uses TRBV29-1 and TRBJ1-2; 8 bases agree with TRBD1. From germline, CDR1 is SQVTM and CDR2 ANQGSEA. J was trimmed by 2 bases and V by 4 bases; bases with no gene match: 3. CDR3 length: 13 residues.

In the case of this clonotype: The conserved phenylalanine or tryptophan is not found at the CDR3 terminus, so this likely reflects a read error. The rearrangement links TRBV2 to TRBJ2-3; 13 bases align to TRBD2. CDR1 and CDR2 from the germline V gene are SNHLY and FYNNEI. CDR3 length: 20 residues. With V trimmed by 6 bases and J by 3 bases, 18 bases remained unmatched. The CDR3 region is CASSVRPSGLAGKGTDTQYL. CDR3 coding DNA: TGTGCCAGCAGCGTACGTCCCTCGGGACTAGCGGGAAAGGGGACAGATACGCAGTATCTT.

This clonotype has at least ten counts. The chain couples TRBV7-9 to TRBJ2-5; D is unclear. The germline gives CDR1 SEHNR, CDR2 FQNEAQ (reference sequence). The CDR3 loop spans 12 amino acids. Trimming took 0 bases from V and 5 from J, leaving 4 bases between them. The DNA for the CDR3 is TGTGCCAGCAGCTTAGCGCTTGAGACCCAGTACTTC. It specifies CASSLALETQYF. The full variable domain, rest sourced from reference TRBV7-9 and TRBJ2-5, is DTGVSQNPRHKITKRGQNVTFRCDPISEHNRLYWYRQTLGQGPEFLTYFQNEAQLEKSRLLSDRFSAERPKGSFSTLEIQRTEQGDSAMYLCASSLALETQYFGPGTRLLVL.

Remarks on this clonotype: One end of the junction fails to match germline, which may point to a read error. V usage is TRBV12-3 or TRBV12-4 and J usage is TRBJ2-1, with D tentatively TRBD1 (7 bases). There are 15 residues in the CDR3. The CDR3: CARRGAGMSYNEQFF. The CDR3 nucleotides read TGTGCCCGCAGGGGGGCTGGGATGAGCTACAATGAGCAGTTCTTC.

This clonotype turned up a few times. The chain couples TRBV11-1 to TRBJ2-5; TRBD2 matches at 12 bases. The CDR3 totals 18 residues. With V trimmed by 5 bases and J by 6 bases, 16 bases remained unmatched. In germline, CDR1 is SGHAT, CDR2 FQDESV (reference sequence). As DNA, the CDR3 is TGTGCCAGCAGCCACACCCCCACTAGCGGGGGGAATTGGAAGACCCAGTACTTC. Translating it yields CASSHTPTSGGNWKTQYF.

Comments on this clonotype: This may be a read error, as it is one base from a much larger clone. The genes are TRBV9 and TRBJ2-2, with 8 bases matching TRBD1. CDR1 and CDR2 (germline): SGDLS, YYNGEE. The CDR3 is 15 amino acids. The CDR3 sequence is CASSLRTGPTGGLFF. The CDR3 coding sequence is TGTGCCAGCAGCCTCCGGACAGGGCCCACCGGGGGGCTGTTTTTT.

Ten or more counts support this clonotype. The chain uses TRBV7-9 and TRBJ2-3; the match to TRBD2 covers 9 bases. The germline gives CDR1 SEHNR, CDR2 FQNEAQ (reference sequence). The CDR3 is 16 amino acids. V shed 3 bases and J 2 bases; nucleotides not matched to a gene: 6. CDR3 DNA sequence: TGTGCCAGCAGCTTGCGCGGGAGGGCAATCACAGATACGCAGTATTTT. The encoded protein is CASSLRGRAITDTQYF. Full variable domain (missing parts from reference TRBV7-9 and TRBJ2-3): DTGVSQNPRHKITKRGQNVTFRCDPISEHNRLYWYRQTLGQGPEFLTYFQNEAQLEKSRLLSDRFSAERPKGSFSTLEIQRTEQGDSAMYLCASSLRGRAITDTQYFGPGTRLTVL.